One and the same sample provided the 5 T cell receptor beta chains below, sequenced in a study of PD-1 blockade in mismatch repair-deficient tumors. Libraries were prepared by immunoSEQ multiplex PCR; TCRdb keeps only in-frame clonotypes and omits some of them. The data show under 95,000 clones, approximately 84% seen once. The sequencing here drew on peripheral blood, taken 12 weeks after starting pembrolizumab. Every receptor here comes from an adult with mismatch repair-deficient cancer.

The CDR3 reads CASSLSGRGNSNQPQHF. The CDR3 region has the DNA TGTGCCAGCAGTTTATCCGGCAGGGGTAATAGCAATCAGCCCCAGCATTTT. The J gene is TRBJ1-5, the V gene TRBV28; maybe TRBD1 (6 bases). Trimming pared 1 base from V and 0 bases from J, leaving 13 bases between. This CDR3 has 17 residues. CDR1 is MDHEN, CDR2 SYDVKM, per germline. The entire variable domain, with the rest obtained from reference TRBV28 and TRBJ1-5, is as follows: DVKVTQSSRYLVKRTGEKVFLECVQDMDHENMFWYRQDPGLGLRLIYFSYDVKMKEKGDIPEGYSVSREKKERFSLILESASTNQTSMYLCASSLSGRGNSNQPQHFGDGTRLSIL.

The J gene is TRBJ1-1, the V gene TRBV6-6; 8 nucleotides match TRBD1. Looked up from germline, CDR1 is MNHNY and CDR2 is SVGAGI (reference sequence). CDR3 length: 16 amino acids. Losses at the gene ends were 2 bases for V and 1 base for J; bases not matched to a gene: 6. The DNA for the CDR3 is TGTGCCAGCAGTTACGGACAGGGTTGGGGGAACACTGAAGCTTTCTTT. Translation: CASSYGQGWGNTEAFF.

V and J are TRBV5-1 and TRBJ2-3; 7 bases line up with TRBD2. The CDR3 consists of 14 residues. The ends lost 1 base at V and 3 bases at J; junction bases unmatched: 2. Germline-derived CDR1 and CDR2 are SGHRS and YFSETQ. Here the CDR3 reads CASSLREVTDTQYF. The CDR3 bases are TGCGCCAGCAGCTTGCGGGAGGTAACAGATACGCAGTATTTT.

V usage is TRBV6-4 and J usage is TRBJ2-1; 7 bases align to TRBD2. Trimming took 3 bases from V and 2 from J; bases not matched to a gene: 7. Germline V gene sequence: CDR1 MRHNA, CDR2 SNTAGT. The CDR3 has 16 residues. The CDR3 is CASSEMAGVAYNEQFF. CDR3 sequence (DNA): TGTGCCAGCAGTGAGATGGCGGGAGTCGCCTACAATGAGCAGTTCTTC.

CDR3 nucleotides: TGCGCCAGCAGCCAAGATAGGGGGACACCAACGATCCGCGCTAATGAAAAACTGTTTTTT. This encodes CASSQDRGTPTIRANEKLFF. This rearrangement joins TRBV4-1 to TRBJ1-4, with TRBD1 as a possible D gene (6 bases). Germline V lookup: CDR1 MGHRA, CDR2 YSYEKL. The CDR3 totals 20 residues. Trimming removed 0 bases at V and 3 bases at J, with 23 bases between.